A selection of T cell receptor beta chains follows, all from one sample in a study of Ad26.COV2.S vaccination and SARS-CoV-2 variants. Sequenced by immunoSEQ multiplex PCR; TCRdb stores in-frame clones only, minus some. The sample records approximately 410,000 clones, roughly 90% being singletons. The specimen comprised peripheral blood, sampled in a trial of Ad26.COV2.S vaccine versus placebo. These receptors were taken from a person between 18 and 65 years old who received the Ad26.COV2.S COVID-19 vaccine or a placebo. Both conserved end residues are part of each CDR3. The D gene is left open where the match is weak. Clone size is stated in some rows and not others, as once, few, many or a class when expanded.

j_call: TRBJ2-7; clone_size: -; v_call: TRBV7-2; d_call: TRBD2; cdr3_nt: TGTGCCAGCAGCTTACTAGCGGGGGGGCCCCGGGAGCAGTACTTC; cdr3_aa: CASSLLAGGPREQYF
j_call: TRBJ1-2; clone_size: -; v_call: TRBV6-1; d_call: -; cdr3_nt: TGTGCCAGCAGTGAGGGCAGGGTCTATGGCTACACCTTC; cdr3_aa: CASSEGRVYGYTF
j_call: TRBJ2-2; clone_size: -; v_call: TRBV15; d_call: TRBD2; cdr3_nt: TGTGCCACCAGCAGACCCCCGCGACTAGCGGGAAAGAACACCGGGGAGCTGTTTTTT; cdr3_aa: CATSRPPRLAGKNTGELFF
j_call: TRBJ1-6; clone_size: -; v_call: TRBV4-3; d_call: -; cdr3_nt: TGCGCCAGCAGCCAAGATCGGGCTACTAATTCACCCCTCCACTTT; cdr3_aa: CASSQDRATNSPLHF
j_call: TRBJ1-2; clone_size: -; v_call: TRBV27; d_call: TRBD1; cdr3_nt: TGTGCCAGCAGTTTACGAAGACAGGGTCGCTATGGCTACACCTTC; cdr3_aa: CASSLRRQGRYGYTF
j_call: TRBJ2-3; clone_size: -; v_call: TRBV13; d_call: -; cdr3_nt: TGTGCCAGCAGCCGAAACCGGTGGCCTAACCGCACAGATACGCAGTATTTT; cdr3_aa: CASSRNRWPNRTDTQYF
j_call: TRBJ2-1; clone_size: -; v_call: TRBV6-5; d_call: TRBD2; cdr3_nt: TGTGCCAGCAGTTTTTATAGCGGGGGGGCCTATAATGAGCAGTTCTTC; cdr3_aa: CASSFYSGGAYNEQFF
j_call: TRBJ2-3; clone_size: -; v_call: TRBV7-2; d_call: TRBD2; cdr3_nt: TGTGCCAGCAGCCTCCTAGCGGGGGAGACAGATACGCAGTATTTT; cdr3_aa: CASSLLAGETDTQYF
j_call: TRBJ1-6; clone_size: -; v_call: TRBV7-8; d_call: -; cdr3_nt: TGTGCCAGCAGCTTAGGCGACCCTAATTCACCCCTCCACTTT; cdr3_aa: CASSLGDPNSPLHF
j_call: TRBJ2-2; clone_size: many; v_call: TRBV7-3; d_call: TRBD1; cdr3_nt: TGTGCCAGCAGCCCCGGGACAGGGGGGATCACCGGGGAGCTGTTTTTT; cdr3_aa: CASSPGTGGITGELFF
j_call: TRBJ2-2; clone_size: -; v_call: TRBV5-1; d_call: -; cdr3_nt: TGCGCCAGCAGCTTGGTCTCTCCAGGCGGGGAGCTGTTTTTT; cdr3_aa: CASSLVSPGGELFF
j_call: TRBJ2-7; clone_size: -; v_call: TRBV14; d_call: -; cdr3_nt: TGTGCCAGCAGCCCTCTTGGGGGAAGCTCCTACGAGCAGTACTTC; cdr3_aa: CASSPLGGSSYEQYF
j_call: TRBJ2-5; clone_size: -; v_call: TRBV7-9; d_call: TRBD1; cdr3_nt: TGTGCCAGCAGCTCGCTATTACAGGGGGAATACCTCCAAGAGACCCAGTACTTC; cdr3_aa: CASSSLLQGEYLQETQYF
j_call: TRBJ2-3; clone_size: -; v_call: TRBV4-1; d_call: -; cdr3_nt: TGCGCCAGCAGCCAACGGCTGAGTGGGACAGATACGCAGTATTTT; cdr3_aa: CASSQRLSGTDTQYF
j_call: TRBJ2-2; clone_size: once; v_call: TRBV29-1; d_call: -; cdr3_nt: TGCAGCGCCACCCGAAAACCTAACACCGGGGAGCTGTTTTTT; cdr3_aa: CSATRKPNTGELFF
j_call: TRBJ2-1; clone_size: -; v_call: TRBV27; d_call: -; cdr3_nt: TGTGCCAGCAGTTTATCTGGCCGTTACAATGAGCAGTTCTTC; cdr3_aa: CASSLSGRYNEQFF
j_call: TRBJ2-7; clone_size: -; v_call: TRBV7-9; d_call: TRBD1; cdr3_nt: TGTGCCAGCAGCTTAGTCTCCGGGACAGGGTTCTACGAGCAGTACTTC; cdr3_aa: CASSLVSGTGFYEQYF
j_call: TRBJ2-1; clone_size: -; v_call: TRBV7-3; d_call: -; cdr3_nt: TGTGCCAGCAGCTCTTTAGGGGGGCATTACAATGAGCAGTTCTTC; cdr3_aa: CASSSLGGHYNEQFF
j_call: TRBJ2-5; clone_size: -; v_call: TRBV27; d_call: TRBD1; cdr3_nt: TGTGCCAGCAGTCCGGGACAGGCCGGGGAGACCCAGTACTTC; cdr3_aa: CASSPGQAGETQYF
j_call: TRBJ2-2; clone_size: -; v_call: TRBV7-6; d_call: -; cdr3_nt: TGTGCCAGCAGCTCCGGTTACACCGGGGGCGTCACCGGGGAGCTGTTTTTT; cdr3_aa: CASSSGYTGGVTGELFF
j_call: TRBJ2-1; clone_size: -; v_call: TRBV7-3; d_call: TRBD2; cdr3_nt: TGTGCCAGCGGAAGAGCCGGGACTACTAACAATGAGCAGTTCTTC; cdr3_aa: CASGRAGTTNNEQFF
j_call: TRBJ2-7; clone_size: -; v_call: TRBV12-3/TRBV12-4; d_call: -; cdr3_nt: TGTGCCAGCAGTTTAAGGCAGGACTACGAGCAGTACTTC; cdr3_aa: CASSLRQDYEQYF
j_call: TRBJ1-4; clone_size: -; v_call: TRBV2; d_call: -; cdr3_nt: TGTGCCAGCAGGCTCGCAACTCGACGGAATGAAAAACTGTTTTTT; cdr3_aa: CASRLATRRNEKLFF
j_call: TRBJ2-1; clone_size: -; v_call: TRBV15; d_call: TRBD2; cdr3_nt: TGTGCCACCAGCAGAGCACTAGCGGGGGCTAATGAGCAGTTCTTC; cdr3_aa: CATSRALAGANEQFF
j_call: TRBJ1-6; clone_size: -; v_call: TRBV28; d_call: TRBD1; cdr3_nt: TGTGCCAGCAGTAGATCAGACAGGGGGCGTTCACCCCTCCACTTT; cdr3_aa: CASSRSDRGRSPLHF
j_call: TRBJ2-7; clone_size: -; v_call: TRBV28; d_call: TRBD2; cdr3_nt: TGTGCCAGCAGTATTAGCGGGGCCTCCTACGAGCAGTACTTC; cdr3_aa: CASSISGASYEQYF
j_call: TRBJ1-2; clone_size: -; v_call: TRBV6-5; d_call: TRBD1; cdr3_nt: TGTGCCAGCTCCAGGGGGTTCAGCTATGGCTACACCTTC; cdr3_aa: CASSRGFSYGYTF
j_call: TRBJ2-1; clone_size: -; v_call: TRBV24-1; d_call: -; cdr3_nt: TGTGCCACCAGTGATTTAGGAGCGGGACATCTAAATGAGCAGTTCTTC; cdr3_aa: CATSDLGAGHLNEQFF
j_call: TRBJ2-3; clone_size: -; v_call: TRBV5-4; d_call: TRBD2; cdr3_nt: TGTGCCAGCAGCCAGGCGACTAGCCCCGACACAGATACGCAGTATTTT; cdr3_aa: CASSQATSPDTDTQYF
j_call: TRBJ1-1; clone_size: -; v_call: TRBV19; d_call: -; cdr3_nt: TGTGCCAGTAAATCCGGGGGGAACACTGAAGCTTTCTTT; cdr3_aa: CASKSGGNTEAFF
j_call: TRBJ1-1; clone_size: -; v_call: TRBV5-5; d_call: -; cdr3_nt: TGTGCCAGCAGCGAATTACAACAGGGAAGGACTGAAGCTTTCTTT; cdr3_aa: CASSELQQGRTEAFF
j_call: TRBJ2-3; clone_size: -; v_call: TRBV6-2/TRBV6-3; d_call: -; cdr3_nt: TGTGCCAGCAGTCGCTACTCAACCGTAGATACGCAGTATTTT; cdr3_aa: CASSRYSTVDTQYF
j_call: TRBJ2-1; clone_size: -; v_call: TRBV5-5; d_call: -; cdr3_nt: TGTGCCAGCAGCTTGGGGCAGAGCTCCTACAATGAGCAGTTCTTC; cdr3_aa: CASSLGQSSYNEQFF
j_call: TRBJ1-1; clone_size: -; v_call: TRBV15; d_call: TRBD1; cdr3_nt: TGTGCCACCAGCAACAGGGGGAACACTGAAGCTTTCTTT; cdr3_aa: CATSNRGNTEAFF
j_call: TRBJ2-1; clone_size: -; v_call: TRBV9; d_call: TRBD1; cdr3_nt: TGTGCCAGCAGCGTAGTAGGACAGGGGGTAAATGAGCAGTTCTTC; cdr3_aa: CASSVVGQGVNEQFF
j_call: TRBJ1-5; clone_size: -; v_call: TRBV3-1/TRBV3-2; d_call: TRBD1; cdr3_nt: TGTGCCAGCAGCCAAGACCTAGGGGGCGGTCAGCCCCAGCATTTT; cdr3_aa: CASSQDLGGGQPQHF
j_call: TRBJ1-2; clone_size: few; v_call: TRBV3-1/TRBV3-2; d_call: -; cdr3_nt: TGTGCCAGCAGCCCCAGGAACAGGCAGGGGAGCTACACCTTC; cdr3_aa: CASSPRNRQGSYTF
j_call: TRBJ2-2; clone_size: -; v_call: TRBV18; d_call: -; cdr3_nt: TGTGCCAGCTCACCACCGTGGAAGCCGAACACCGGGGAGCTGTTTTTT; cdr3_aa: CASSPPWKPNTGELFF
j_call: TRBJ2-3; clone_size: -; v_call: TRBV6-6; d_call: -; cdr3_nt: TGTGCCAGCAGTCATACAGATACGCAGTATTTT; cdr3_aa: CASSHTDTQYF
j_call: TRBJ2-7; clone_size: once; v_call: TRBV5-6; d_call: -; cdr3_nt: TGTGCCAGCAGACTGAGAGGGAGCTCCTACGAGCAGTACTTC; cdr3_aa: CASRLRGSSYEQYF
j_call: TRBJ2-7; clone_size: once; v_call: TRBV7-2; d_call: -; cdr3_nt: TGTGCCAGCAGCTCGAGGTCGGCAGGCCGCTCCTACGAGCAGTACTTC; cdr3_aa: CASSSRSAGRSYEQYF
j_call: TRBJ1-2; clone_size: few; v_call: TRBV4-1; d_call: -; cdr3_nt: TGCGCCAGCAGCCAGAGTCGGCAGGGCTATGGCTACACCTTC; cdr3_aa: CASSQSRQGYGYTF
j_call: TRBJ2-6; clone_size: -; v_call: TRBV7-9; d_call: -; cdr3_nt: TGTGCCAGCAGCTCCCCCGTGGGAATTGAAACTGGGGCCAACGTCCTGACTTTC; cdr3_aa: CASSSPVGIETGANVLTF
j_call: TRBJ1-2; clone_size: -; v_call: TRBV6-5; d_call: TRBD1; cdr3_nt: TGTGCCAGCACCTACACGCAGGGGGGGTATGGCTACACCTTC; cdr3_aa: CASTYTQGGYGYTF
j_call: TRBJ1-6; clone_size: once; v_call: TRBV7-3; d_call: -; cdr3_nt: TGTGCCAGCGCCAGGGAGGGAAGGTATAATTCACCCCTCCACTTT; cdr3_aa: CASAREGRYNSPLHF
j_call: TRBJ2-2; clone_size: -; v_call: TRBV13; d_call: TRBD1; cdr3_nt: TGTGCCAGCAGCCACGGACAGGGATCCGGGGAGCTGTTTTTT; cdr3_aa: CASSHGQGSGELFF
j_call: TRBJ1-1; clone_size: once; v_call: TRBV7-9; d_call: -; cdr3_nt: TGTGCCAGCAGCTTAACAGCGAACACTGAAGCTTTCTTT; cdr3_aa: CASSLTANTEAFF
j_call: TRBJ2-7; clone_size: -; v_call: TRBV27; d_call: -; cdr3_nt: TGTGCCAGCAGTAAAACGGACGGCTCCTACGAGCAGTACTTC; cdr3_aa: CASSKTDGSYEQYF
j_call: TRBJ1-2; clone_size: -; v_call: TRBV12-3/TRBV12-4; d_call: -; cdr3_nt: TGTGCCAGCAGTTTAGCTTACGGGGGCTACACCTTC; cdr3_aa: CASSLAYGGYTF
j_call: TRBJ2-7; clone_size: -; v_call: TRBV1; d_call: -; cdr3_nt: TGCACCAGCAGCCAAGAACTAGCGGGGGGTTTAAGCTCCTACGAGCAGTACTTC; cdr3_aa: CTSSQELAGGLSSYEQYF
j_call: TRBJ1-3; clone_size: -; v_call: TRBV14; d_call: -; cdr3_nt: TGTGCCAGCAGCCTCACAGGGTTGGACTCTGGAAACACCATATATTTT; cdr3_aa: CASSLTGLDSGNTIYF
j_call: TRBJ1-1; clone_size: once; v_call: TRBV12-3/TRBV12-4; d_call: -; cdr3_nt: TGTGCCAGCAGTTGGGGGGTTGAAGCTTTCTTT; cdr3_aa: CASSWGVEAFF
j_call: TRBJ1-1; clone_size: -; v_call: TRBV4-3; d_call: -; cdr3_nt: TGCGCCAGCAGCCAAGGTGGGGGGACTCGGGCTTTCTTT; cdr3_aa: CASSQGGGTRAFF
j_call: TRBJ1-5; clone_size: once; v_call: TRBV28; d_call: TRBD1; cdr3_nt: TGTGCCAGCAGAGCTCAGGGGGACCATCAGCCCCAGCATTTT; cdr3_aa: CASRAQGDHQPQHF
j_call: TRBJ1-3; clone_size: -; v_call: TRBV2; d_call: -; cdr3_nt: TGTGCCAGTAAGGGCTGGAGGCTGCAATTCTCTGGAAACACCATATATTTT; cdr3_aa: CASKGWRLQFSGNTIYF
j_call: TRBJ1-5; clone_size: -; v_call: TRBV11-3; d_call: -; cdr3_nt: TGTGCCAGCAGCCAAACAGGGATAATTCAGCCCCAGCATTTT; cdr3_aa: CASSQTGIIQPQHF
j_call: TRBJ2-3; clone_size: -; v_call: TRBV4-1; d_call: -; cdr3_nt: TGCGCCAGCAGCCAAAGCCTACACCAGCGGGCAGATACGCAGTATTTT; cdr3_aa: CASSQSLHQRADTQYF